This TCR beta chain was recorded in a study of technical replicates of blood from a few donors. This clone was observed a single time. Measured with immunoSEQ multiplex PCR; TCRdb has only the in-frame clones, and not every one. This sample has around 79,000 clones, with around 90% found just once. The source of this sequence is a human donor in good health. Some clones in this sample may be carry-over from other donors' samples. The specimen was T cells isolated from PBMCs.

The CDR3 is CASRPGSGNTIYF. DNA for the CDR3: TGTGCCAGCAGGCCGGGCTCTGGAAACACCATATATTTT. The chain joins TRBV28 to TRBJ1-3; D remains unclear. This CDR3 is 13 amino acids long. Trimming took off 6 bases at V and 0 bases at J, with 6 bases between the two ends. The germline V gene has CDR1 MDHEN and CDR2 SYDVKM.